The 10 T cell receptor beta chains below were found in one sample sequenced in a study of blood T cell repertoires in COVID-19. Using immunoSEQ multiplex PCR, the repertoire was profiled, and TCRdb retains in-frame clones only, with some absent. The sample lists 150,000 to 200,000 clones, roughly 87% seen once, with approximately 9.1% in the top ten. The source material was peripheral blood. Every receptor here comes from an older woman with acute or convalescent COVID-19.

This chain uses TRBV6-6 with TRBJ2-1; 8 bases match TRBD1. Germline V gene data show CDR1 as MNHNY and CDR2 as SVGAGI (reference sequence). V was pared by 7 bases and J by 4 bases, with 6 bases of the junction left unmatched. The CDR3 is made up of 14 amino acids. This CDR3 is CASKGTGLYNEQFF. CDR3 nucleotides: TGTGCCAGCAAGGGGACAGGTCTTTACAATGAGCAGTTCTTC.

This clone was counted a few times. The CDR3 is CASSSSSGVSTDTQYF. In DNA form, the CDR3 reads TGTGCCAGCAGTTCGTCGAGCGGGGTTAGCACAGATACGCAGTATTTT. The rearrangement links TRBV6-6 to TRBJ2-3, with 7 bases fitting TRBD2. This CDR3 region has 16 residues. CDR1 MNHNY and CDR2 SVGAGI come from the germline V gene (reference sequence). V gave up 4 bases and J gave up 0 bases; unmatched junction bases: 7.

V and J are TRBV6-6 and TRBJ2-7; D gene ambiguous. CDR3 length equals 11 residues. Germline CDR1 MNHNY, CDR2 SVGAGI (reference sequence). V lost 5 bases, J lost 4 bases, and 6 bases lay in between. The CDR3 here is CASSLRYEQYF. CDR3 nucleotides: TGTGCCAGCAGTCTCAGATACGAGCAGTACTTC.

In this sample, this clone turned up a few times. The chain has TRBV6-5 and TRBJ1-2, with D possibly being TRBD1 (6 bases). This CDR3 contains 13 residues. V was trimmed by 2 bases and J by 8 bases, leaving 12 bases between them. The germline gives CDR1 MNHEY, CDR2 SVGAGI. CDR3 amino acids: CASSYGTPGGYTF. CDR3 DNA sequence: TGTGCCAGCAGTTACGGGACACCCGGGGGCTACACCTTC.

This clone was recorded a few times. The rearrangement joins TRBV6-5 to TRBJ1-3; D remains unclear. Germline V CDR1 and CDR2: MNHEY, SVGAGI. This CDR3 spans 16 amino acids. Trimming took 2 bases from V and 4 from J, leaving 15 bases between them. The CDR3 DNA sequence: TGTGCCAGCAGTTACACCGCAGCAGGCTTCGGAAACACCATATATTTT. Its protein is CASSYTAAGFGNTIYF.

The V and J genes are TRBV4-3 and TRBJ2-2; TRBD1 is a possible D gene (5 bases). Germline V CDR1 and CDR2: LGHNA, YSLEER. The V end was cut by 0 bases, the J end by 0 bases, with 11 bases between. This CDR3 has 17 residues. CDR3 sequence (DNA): TGCGCCAGCAGCCAAGAAAGGGGTTTCGCGAACACCGGGGAGCTGTTTTTT. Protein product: CASSQERGFANTGELFF.

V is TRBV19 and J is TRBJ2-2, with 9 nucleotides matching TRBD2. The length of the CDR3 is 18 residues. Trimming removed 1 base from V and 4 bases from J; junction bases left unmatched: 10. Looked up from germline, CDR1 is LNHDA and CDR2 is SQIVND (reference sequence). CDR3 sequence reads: CASSIALGGGGATGELFF. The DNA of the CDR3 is TGTGCCAGTAGTATAGCCCTCGGGGGCGGGGGGGCCACCGGGGAGCTGTTTTTT. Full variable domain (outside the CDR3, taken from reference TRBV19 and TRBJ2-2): DGGITQSPKYLFRKEGQNVTLSCEQNLNHDAMYWYRQDPGQGLRLIYYSQIVNDFQKGDIAEGYSVSREKKESFPLTVTSAQKNPTAFYLCASSIALGGGGATGELFFGEGSRLTVL.

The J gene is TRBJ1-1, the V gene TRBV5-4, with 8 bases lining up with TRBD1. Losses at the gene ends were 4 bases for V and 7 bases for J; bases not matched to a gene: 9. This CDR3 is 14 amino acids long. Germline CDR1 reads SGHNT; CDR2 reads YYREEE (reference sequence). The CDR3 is CASSLITGTGEAFF. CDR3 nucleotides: TGTGCCAGCAGCCTAATCACCGGGACAGGTGAAGCTTTCTTT.

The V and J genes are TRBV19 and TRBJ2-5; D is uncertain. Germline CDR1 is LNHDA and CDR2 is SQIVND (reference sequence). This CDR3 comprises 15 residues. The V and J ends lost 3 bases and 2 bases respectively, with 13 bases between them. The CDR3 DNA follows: TGTGCCAGTAGTATTGGCACACCAACGCAAGAGACCCAGTACTTC. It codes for CASSIGTPTQETQYF.

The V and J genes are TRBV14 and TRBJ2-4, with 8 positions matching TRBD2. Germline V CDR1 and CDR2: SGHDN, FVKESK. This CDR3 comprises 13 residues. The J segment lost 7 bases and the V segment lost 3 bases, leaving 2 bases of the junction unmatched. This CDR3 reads CASSHRLANIQYF. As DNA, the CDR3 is TGTGCCAGCAGCCACCGACTAGCGAACATTCAGTACTTC.